The clone carrying this TCR beta chain was observed many times. The target antigen is unknown. This sample was taken from a study of read filtering for tumor transcriptome and immune sequencing. V shed 3 bases and J shed 4 bases, with 9 bases lying between them. CDR3 length: 13 amino acids. CDR1 is ENHRY and CDR2 is SYGVKD in the germline V gene. This library used around 400 ng RNA and molecular barcoded adaptors spanning alpha/delta and beta/gamma chains. A single record per CDR3 protein comes from TCRdb applying MiXCR to the reads. The sample lists 90,000 or so distinct CDR3 sequences, around a fifth seen once, with approximately 10% in the top ten. Study results and caveats: Sorted CD138-negative bone marrow cells were not purified T cells.

The sequencing input was a population of CD138-negative cells sorted from bone marrow. This chain connects TRBV10-3 to TRBJ1-1; D possibly corresponds to TRBD1 (5 bases). This receptor was obtained from a donor aged 40 or over with multiple myeloma. The CDR3 spells CAISDRVGTEAFF. The CDR3 nucleotides read TGTGCCATCAGTGACAGGGTGGGCACTGAAGCTTTCTTT.